This section outlines one TCR beta chain sequence together with its context. What it binds is unknown. The CDR3 extends over 17 amino acids. The V gene lost 1 base and the J gene lost 0 bases, with 10 bases spanning the gap. From germline, CDR1 is LNHNV and CDR2 YYDKDF (reference sequence). These data originate in a study of regulatory dendritic cells for organ transplantation. Study conclusions and caveats: Memory CD8+ clonal expansion seemed more limited with regulatory than mature dendritic cells.

Using immunoSEQ multiplex PCR, the repertoire was profiled, and TCRdb retains in-frame clones only, with some absent. The table records about 38,000 clones, 85% to 95% of them present only once. The sequence derives from a human donor in good health. J is TRBJ2-6 and V is TRBV15; no firm D call. The sequenced sample consisted of naive CD8+ T cells from blood. Subset given: CD45RA+ naive T cells. CDR3 residues: CATSRGVLASGANVLTF. The CDR3 coding sequence is TGTGCCACCAGCAGAGGCGTCTTGGCCTCTGGGGCCAACGTCCTGACTTTC.